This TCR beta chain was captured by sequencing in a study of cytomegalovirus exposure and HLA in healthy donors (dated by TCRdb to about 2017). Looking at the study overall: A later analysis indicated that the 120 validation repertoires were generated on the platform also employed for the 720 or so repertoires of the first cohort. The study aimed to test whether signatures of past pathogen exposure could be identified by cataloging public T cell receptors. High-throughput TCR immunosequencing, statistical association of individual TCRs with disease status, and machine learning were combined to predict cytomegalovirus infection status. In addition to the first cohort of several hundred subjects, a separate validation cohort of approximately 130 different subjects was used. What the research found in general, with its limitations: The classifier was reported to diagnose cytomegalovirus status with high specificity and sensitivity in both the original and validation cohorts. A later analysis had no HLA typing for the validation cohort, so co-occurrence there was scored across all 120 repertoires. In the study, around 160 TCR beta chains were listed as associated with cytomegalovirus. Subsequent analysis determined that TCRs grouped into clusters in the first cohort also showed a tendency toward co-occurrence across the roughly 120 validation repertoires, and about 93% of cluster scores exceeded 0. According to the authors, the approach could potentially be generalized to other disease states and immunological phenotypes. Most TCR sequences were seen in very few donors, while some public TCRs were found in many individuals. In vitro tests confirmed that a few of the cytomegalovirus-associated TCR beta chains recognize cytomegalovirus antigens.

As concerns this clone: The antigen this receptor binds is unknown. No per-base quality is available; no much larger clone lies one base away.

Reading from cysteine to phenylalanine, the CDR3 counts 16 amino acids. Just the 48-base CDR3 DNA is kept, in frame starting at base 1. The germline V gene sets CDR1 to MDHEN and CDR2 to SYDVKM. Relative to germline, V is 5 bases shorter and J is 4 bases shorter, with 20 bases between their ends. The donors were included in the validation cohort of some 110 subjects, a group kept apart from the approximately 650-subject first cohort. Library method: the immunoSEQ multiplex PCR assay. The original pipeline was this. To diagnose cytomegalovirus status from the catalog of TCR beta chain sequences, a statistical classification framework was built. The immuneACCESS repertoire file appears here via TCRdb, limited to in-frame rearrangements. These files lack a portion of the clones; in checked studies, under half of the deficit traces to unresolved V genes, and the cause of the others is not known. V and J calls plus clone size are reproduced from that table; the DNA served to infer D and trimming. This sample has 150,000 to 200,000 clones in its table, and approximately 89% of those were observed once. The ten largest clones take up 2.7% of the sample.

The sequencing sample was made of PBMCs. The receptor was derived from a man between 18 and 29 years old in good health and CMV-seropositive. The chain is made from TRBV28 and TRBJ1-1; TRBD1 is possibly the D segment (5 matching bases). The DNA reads TGTGCCAGCAGTGCAAGCACCCTGGGGGGGATCACTGAAGCTTTCTTT. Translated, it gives CASSASTLGGITEAFF.